The present T cell receptor beta chain was sequenced within a study of blood T cell repertoires in COVID-19 (dated by TCRdb to 2020 to 2022). Background for the entire study: Collaborator samples came from the United States, Italy and Spain and covered acute and convalescent phases of COVID-19. The material from the prospective study consisted of cDNA or gDNA derived from T cells, B-cell-depleted T cells, or PBMCs. Deeply sampled blood TCRbeta repertoires from subjects exposed to, actively infected with, or recovered from COVID-19 were included in the dataset. The repertoires were released in a freely available public database intended as a resource for research on the immune response to SARS-CoV-2. Samples were obtained from the ongoing ImmuneRACE study (first 160 participants) and from approximately 1,200 subjects provided by 6 global collaborators. The sample metadata nearly always contained a de-identified subject ID, COVID-19 status, age in years and sex. Where available, HLA class I and class II types were obtained from metadata supplied by the sample provider rather than from assay-based typing.

The immunoSEQ Assay, a bias-controlled multiplex PCR, was used to amplify TCRbeta CDR3 regions from genomic DNA. Concerning the study's data processing: The number of nucleated cells in each sample was estimated from the amplification of reference gene primers within the assay. To quantify the absolute abundance of each unique TCRbeta CDR3 rearrangement, sequence reads were collapsed and filtered. Productive Simpson clonality was computed per sample as the square root of Simpson's diversity index over productive rearrangements. The source is immuneACCESS, and TCRdb retained only in-frame sequences with V and J called. Part of the clones is not carried over; for the studies checked, unresolved V genes explain less than half of this, and the remainder is unexplained. The V and J calls and clone size are taken from that table; D and trimming were inferred from the DNA. A total of about 100,000 clones appear in this sample, more than 80% of them only once. The ten most abundant clones make up around 4.5% of the sample.

Whole blood was collected in K2EDTA tubes by collaborating institutions according to the institutions' own protocols. For TCRbeta analysis, collaborator samples were shipped as frozen whole blood, as isolated PBMCs, or as DNA extracted from either sample type. What the work shows at the level of the full study, not this receptor alone: Clinical and demographic metadata were provided uncurated, with the amount varying by source and participant.

On this clone: Its antigen target is currently unknown. The record has no base qualities; no much larger clone is one base away.

Measured from the cysteine to the phenylalanine, the CDR3 is 16 residues long. Here the CDR3 DNA is all that survives: 48 bases in frame from base 1. The trim is 5 bases for V and 6 bases for J, with a gap of 17 bases between the germline ends. Looking up the germline V gene yields CDR1 MNHEY and CDR2 SVGEGT. The receptor comes from a human donor in a cohort sampled during active COVID-19. Rearrangement joined TRBV6-2 or TRBV6-3 to TRBJ1-6, with TRBD1 tentatively as D gene (6 bases match). Source material: peripheral blood. CDR3 reads: CASSDTTRGINSPLHF. Here is the DNA: TGTGCCAGCAGTGATACGACAAGGGGGATTAATTCACCCCTCCACTTT.